The 23 T cell receptor beta chains below were found in one sample sequenced in a study of cytomegalovirus exposure and HLA in healthy donors. The PCR was carried out with 60 Vbeta primers and 13 Jbeta primers. TCRdb's table, derived via immunoSEQ multiplex PCR, lists solely in-frame clones and lacks some. Counted here are a few hundred thousand clones, around 90% occurring once; the ten biggest clones make up 1.5% to 2%. The sample taken for sequencing was PBMCs. Source of these receptors: a girl aged 2 to 9 in good health and CMV-seronegative.

The J gene is TRBJ2-3, the V gene TRBV10-3; no definite D call. This CDR3 spans 14 amino acids. Germline CDR1 and CDR2: ENHRY and SYGVKD. V was clipped by 0 bases and J by 5 bases, with 9 bases between them. The CDR3 loop is CAISESRDLDTQYF. The CDR3 DNA reads TGTGCCATCAGTGAGTCCCGTGACTTAGATACGCAGTATTTT.

J is TRBJ1-3 and V is TRBV9; 8 positions match TRBD1. V lost 0 bases, J lost 3 bases, and 2 bases stayed unmatched. Germline CDR1 SGDLS, CDR2 YYNGEE. This CDR3 has 15 amino acids. The CDR3 is CASSVATGGGNTIYF. CDR3 coding DNA: TGTGCCAGCAGCGTAGCTACAGGGGGTGGAAACACCATATATTTT.

This chain links TRBV27 with TRBJ2-1; 8 bases are shared with TRBD2. This CDR3 spans 13 amino acids. CDR1 is MNHEY, CDR2 SMNVEV, per germline (reference sequence). V dropped 5 bases and J dropped 9; count of bases not matched to a gene: 6. CDR3 protein: CASSQRTSSEQFF. CDR3 nucleotide sequence: TGTGCCAGCAGTCAAAGGACTAGCAGTGAGCAGTTCTTC.

This CDR3 is CASGSRGTSPYNEQFF. DNA for the CDR3: TGTGCTAGTGGTTCCCGTGGGACTAGCCCTTACAATGAGCAGTTCTTC. The chain combines TRBV12-5 with TRBJ2-1; 9 bases match TRBD2. Looked up from germline, CDR1 is LGHNT and CDR2 is FRNRAP. V gave up 4 bases and J gave up 4 bases; unmatched junction bases: 8. This CDR3 spans 16 amino acids.

The rearrangement links TRBV6-5 to TRBJ1-2; D perhaps matches TRBD1 (5 bases). Germline V gives CDR1 MNHEY, CDR2 SVGAGI. The ends were cut back, 4 bases at V and 4 bases at J, with 16 bases in the middle. The CDR3 is made up of 15 amino acids. This CDR3 is CASSSYREGRYGYTF. CDR3 DNA: TGTGCCAGCAGTTCGTACCGGGAGGGGCGCTATGGCTACACCTTC.

This sequence joins TRBV19 and TRBJ2-5, with 8 bases aligning to TRBD1. The CDR3 sequence is 14 residues long. Per germline, CDR1 LNHDA and CDR2 SQIVND (reference sequence). Trimming removed 6 bases from V and 5 bases from J; junction bases left unmatched: 8. The DNA of the CDR3 is TGTGCCAGTAGCGACAGGGGAGGTCCGGAGACCCAGTACTTC. The encoded protein is CASSDRGGPETQYF.

The chain links TRBV10-3 to TRBJ1-2, with a possible D match to TRBD1 (6 bases). The CDR3 runs to 13 residues. Trimming took 6 bases from V and 2 from J, leaving 10 bases between them. CDR1 and CDR2 (germline): ENHRY, SYGVKD. The CDR3 sequence is CAIRDSTNYGYTF. Written as DNA, the CDR3 is TGTGCCATCAGGGACAGTACCAACTATGGCTACACCTTC.

This sequence joins TRBV30 and TRBJ2-1; TRBD1 is a possible D gene (6 bases). The CDR3 totals 13 residues. Germline loops: CDR1 GTSNPN, CDR2 SVGIG (reference sequence). V was cut by 3 bases and J by 9 bases, with 15 bases left in between. In nucleotides, the CDR3 is TGTGCCTGGAGCGATCTGACAGGAGGTGAGCAGTTCTTC. Translation gives CAWSDLTGGEQFF.

This chain joins TRBV7-9 and TRBJ2-1, with D possibly matching TRBD2 (5 bases). The V end lost 4 bases, the J end lost 0 bases, and 7 bases lay between the germline ends. The CDR3 is 14 residues long. Germline V gene lookup returns CDR1 SEHNR and CDR2 FQNEAQ (reference sequence). DNA of the CDR3: TGTGCCAGCAGCTCGGGGATCTCCTACAATGAGCAGTTCTTC. Translation gives CASSSGISYNEQFF.

On this clone: This specimen includes other DNA sequences encoding the same CDR3. V is TRBV7-9 and J is TRBJ1-3; D uncertain. Germline V CDR1 and CDR2: SEHNR, FQNEAQ (reference sequence). V was cut by 6 bases and J by 0 bases, with 6 bases left in between. CDR3 length equals 13 residues. CDR3 sequence reads: CASRLSSGNTIYF. For the CDR3, the DNA is TGTGCCAGCAGACTTAGCTCTGGAAACACCATATATTTT.

The V and J genes are TRBV6-1 and TRBJ2-1; 9 nucleotides match TRBD2. From germline, CDR1 is MNHNS and CDR2 SASEGT. Trimming took 7 bases from V and 7 from J; bases not matched to a gene: 11. CDR3 size: 15 residues. This CDR3 is CASIKASGKLNEQFF. Here the CDR3 DNA reads TGTGCCAGCATTAAAGCTAGCGGGAAATTGAATGAGCAGTTCTTC.

This clone is a singleton in its sample. As DNA, the CDR3 is TGTGCCAGTTCGGGACAGACCAACACCGGGGAGCTGTTTTTT. Translating it yields CASSGQTNTGELFF. The chain employs TRBV19 and TRBJ2-2, with 7 bases lining up with TRBD1. Trimming cost V 8 bases and J 2 bases; bases outside gene matches: 5. The CDR3 runs to 14 residues. Germline V gene sequence: CDR1 LNHDA, CDR2 SQIVND (reference sequence).

The rearrangement joins TRBV9 to TRBJ2-1; 15 bases agree with TRBD2. Germline V gene sequence: CDR1 SGDLS, CDR2 YYNGEE. Trimming took 3 bases from V and 5 from J; bases not matched to a gene: 3. The CDR3 totals 16 residues. The CDR3 reads CASSGTSGGAHNEQFF. The DNA for the CDR3 is TGTGCCAGCAGCGGGACTAGCGGGGGGGCCCACAATGAGCAGTTCTTC.

The chain is built from TRBV11-2 and TRBJ2-3; no clear D gene. Germline V gene lookup returns CDR1 SGHAT and CDR2 FQNNGV. V was pared by 0 bases and J by 6 bases, with 10 bases between. This CDR3 is 14 amino acids long. CDR3 sequence: CASSLDLSMDTQYF. DNA for the CDR3: TGTGCCAGCAGCTTAGATTTAAGCATGGATACGCAGTATTTT.

V usage is TRBV6-1 and J usage is TRBJ2-5; 13 nucleotides agree with TRBD2. The closer fit of TRBJ2-7 to the DNA end suggests the J call may be wrong. CDR1 and CDR2 (germline): MNHNS, SASEGT. The CDR3 length is 14 residues. The CDR3 here is CASNGLAGAGEQYF. The CDR3 DNA reads TGTGCCAGCAACGGACTAGCGGGAGCCGGCGAGCAGTACTTC.

The rearrangement links TRBV5-1 to TRBJ2-7, with D possibly being TRBD2 (5 bases). The V gene lost 0 bases and the J gene lost 1 base, with 8 bases spanning the gap. This CDR3 has 14 residues. Germline CDR1 reads SGHRS; CDR2 reads YFSETQ. The DNA for the CDR3 is TGCGCCAGCAGCTTGGGACTAAAATCCTACGAGCAGTACTTC. This sequence encodes CASSLGLKSYEQYF.

This chain links TRBV7-2 with TRBJ1-2, with D possibly TRBD1 on 5 matching bases. The germline V and J ends were trimmed by 5 bases and 4 bases, with 17 bases remaining between them. Germline V CDR1 and CDR2: SGHTA, FQGNSA. The CDR3 extends over 15 amino acids. As DNA, the CDR3 is TGTGCCAGCAGCGATCCACCAGGGACTTCCTATGGCTACACCTTC. This encodes CASSDPPGTSYGYTF.

This chain uses TRBV19 with TRBJ2-7, with 11 bases aligning to TRBD2. In germline, CDR1 is LNHDA, CDR2 SQIVND (reference sequence). The V gene end was trimmed by 6 bases and the J gene end by 3 bases; junction bases not matched to a gene: 7. The CDR3 is 15 residues long. CDR3 protein: CASSLSGRAGYEQYF. In nucleotides, the CDR3 is TGTGCCAGTAGCCTTAGCGGGAGGGCCGGCTACGAGCAGTACTTC.

The chain joins TRBV27 to TRBJ2-5; a weak D match, TRBD1 (5 bases). With 5 bases removed from V and 5 bases from J, the gap between germline ends came to 12 bases. CDR3 size: 13 residues. Germline CDR1 and CDR2: MNHEY and SMNVEV (reference sequence). CDR3 sequence: CASSVQGGETQYF. The CDR3 nucleotides read TGTGCCAGCAGTGTCCAGGGTGGGGAGACCCAGTACTTC.

The chain carries TRBV4-2 and TRBJ2-3, with 10 bases fitting TRBD2. The CDR3 runs 18 residues. CDR1 is LGHNA, CDR2 YNFKEQ, per germline. Trimming removed 0 bases from V and 1 base from J; junction bases left unmatched: 7. This chain's CDR3 is CASSQDLAGDPRTDTQYF. Here the CDR3 DNA reads TGTGCCAGCAGCCAAGATCTAGCGGGAGATCCCCGCACAGATACGCAGTATTTT.

The chain recombines TRBV12-5 with TRBJ2-5, with 7 nucleotides matching TRBD2. The J call may not be correct, given that the DNA end is closer to TRBJ2-7. CDR3 length: 14 residues. The germline gives CDR1 LGHNT, CDR2 FRNRAP. This CDR3 reads CASQRDFLIHEQYF. DNA for the CDR3: TGTGCTAGCCAGCGGGACTTTCTTATACACGAGCAGTACTTC.

CDR3 sequence: CASRRDSSYEQYF. The CDR3 DNA reads TGTGCCAGCAGGCGGGACAGCTCCTACGAGCAGTACTTC. The rearrangement uses TRBV28 and TRBJ2-7; a possible D gene is TRBD1 (7 bases). The ends were cut back, 6 bases at V and 0 bases at J, with 9 bases in the middle. Germline values: CDR1 MDHEN, CDR2 SYDVKM. The CDR3 spans 13 residues. Combining the CDR3 with reference TRBV28 and TRBJ2-7 gives the whole variable domain DVKVTQSSRYLVKRTGEKVFLECVQDMDHENMFWYRQDPGLGLRLIYFSYDVKMKEKGDIPEGYSVSREKKERFSLILESASTNQTSMYLCASRRDSSYEQYFGPGTRLTVT.

This chain uses TRBV28 with TRBJ2-3; TRBD1 matches 8 bases. The V segment lost 8 bases and the J segment 2 bases; nucleotides outside the gene matches: 9. The germline CDR1 and CDR2 sequences are MDHEN and SYDVKM. This CDR3 comprises 15 residues. This chain's CDR3 is CASGGTGGYTDTQYF. The CDR3 nucleotides read TGTGCCAGCGGGGGGACAGGCGGATACACAGATACGCAGTATTTT.